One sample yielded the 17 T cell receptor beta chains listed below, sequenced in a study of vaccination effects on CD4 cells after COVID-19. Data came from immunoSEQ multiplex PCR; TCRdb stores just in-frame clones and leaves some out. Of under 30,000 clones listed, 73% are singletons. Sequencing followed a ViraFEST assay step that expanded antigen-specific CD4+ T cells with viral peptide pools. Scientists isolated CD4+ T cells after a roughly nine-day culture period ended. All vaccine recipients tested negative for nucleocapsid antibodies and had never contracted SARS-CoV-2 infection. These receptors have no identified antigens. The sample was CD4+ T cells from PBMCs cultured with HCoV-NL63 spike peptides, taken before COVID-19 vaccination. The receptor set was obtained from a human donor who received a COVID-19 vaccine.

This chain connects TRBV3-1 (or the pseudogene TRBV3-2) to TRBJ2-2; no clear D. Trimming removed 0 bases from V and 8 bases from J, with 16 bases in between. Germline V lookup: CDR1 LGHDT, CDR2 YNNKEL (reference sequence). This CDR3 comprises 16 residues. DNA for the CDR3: TGTGCCAGCAGCCAAGATAGCCCCGCCCTTCCGGGGGAGCTGTTTTTT. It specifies CASSQDSPALPGELFF.

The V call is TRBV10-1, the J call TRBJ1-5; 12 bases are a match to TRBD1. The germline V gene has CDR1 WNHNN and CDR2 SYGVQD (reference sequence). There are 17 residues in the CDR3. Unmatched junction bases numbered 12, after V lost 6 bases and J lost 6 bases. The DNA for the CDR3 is TGCGCCAGCAGACAGAACCCCGGGACAGGGGGCGTTCAGCCCCAGCATTTT. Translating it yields CASRQNPGTGGVQPQHF.

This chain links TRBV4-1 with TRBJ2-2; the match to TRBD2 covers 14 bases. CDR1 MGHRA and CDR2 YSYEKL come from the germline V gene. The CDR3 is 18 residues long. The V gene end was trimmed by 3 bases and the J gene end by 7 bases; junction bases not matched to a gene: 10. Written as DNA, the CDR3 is TGCGCCAGCAGCCATGTAGGACTAGCGGGAGGAAGGAACGGGGAGCTGTTTTTT. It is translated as CASSHVGLAGGRNGELFF.

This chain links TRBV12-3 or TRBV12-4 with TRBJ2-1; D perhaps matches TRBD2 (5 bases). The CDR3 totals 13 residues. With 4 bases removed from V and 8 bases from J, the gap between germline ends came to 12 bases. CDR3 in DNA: TGTGCCAGCAGTTCGGGGATTTACGATGAGCAGTTCTTC. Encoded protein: CASSSGIYDEQFF.

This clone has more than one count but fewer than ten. Here the CDR3 DNA reads TGTGCCAGTAGTAGTACAGGGGGCAGGGAGCCCCAGCATTTT. It translates to CASSSTGGREPQHF. The chain links TRBV19 to TRBJ1-5; 9 nucleotides align to TRBD1. The germline V gene encodes CDR1 LNHDA and CDR2 SQIVND (reference sequence). The CDR3 consists of 14 residues. Trimming took 4 bases from V and 8 from J; bases not matched to a gene: 6.

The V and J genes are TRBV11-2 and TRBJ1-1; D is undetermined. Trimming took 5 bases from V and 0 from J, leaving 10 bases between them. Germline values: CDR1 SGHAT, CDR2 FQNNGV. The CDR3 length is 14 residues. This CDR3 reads CASSPRVMNTEAFF. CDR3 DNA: TGTGCCAGCAGCCCCCGGGTCATGAACACTGAAGCTTTCTTT.

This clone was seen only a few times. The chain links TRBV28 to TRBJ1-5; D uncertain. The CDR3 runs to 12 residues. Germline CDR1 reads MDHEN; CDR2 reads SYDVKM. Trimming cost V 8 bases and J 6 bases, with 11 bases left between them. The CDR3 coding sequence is TGTGCCAGCGTAAGCCCGGGTCAGCCCCAGCATTTT. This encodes CASVSPGQPQHF.

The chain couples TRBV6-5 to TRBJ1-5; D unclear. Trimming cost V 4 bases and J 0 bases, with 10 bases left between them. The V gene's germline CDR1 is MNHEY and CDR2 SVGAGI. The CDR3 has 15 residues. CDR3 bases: TGTGCCAGCAGTTCCAACCTCTATAGCAATCAGCCCCAGCATTTT. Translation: CASSSNLYSNQPQHF.

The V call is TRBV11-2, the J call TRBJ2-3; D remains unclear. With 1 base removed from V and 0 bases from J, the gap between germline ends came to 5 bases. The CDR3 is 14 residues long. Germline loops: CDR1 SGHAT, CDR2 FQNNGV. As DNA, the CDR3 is TGTGCCAGCAGCTTAGCCCTAAGCACAGATACGCAGTATTTT. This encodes CASSLALSTDTQYF.

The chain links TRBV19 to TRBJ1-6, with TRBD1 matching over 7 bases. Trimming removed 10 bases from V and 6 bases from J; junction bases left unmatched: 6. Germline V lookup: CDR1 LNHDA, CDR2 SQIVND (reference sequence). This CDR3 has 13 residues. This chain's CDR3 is CATGQDFNSPLHF. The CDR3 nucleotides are TGTGCCACCGGACAGGATTTTAATTCACCCCTCCACTTT.

The CDR3 DNA is TGTGCCAGCAGTGGGCCTAGCCTAGAGACCCAGTACTTC. This gives the protein CASSGPSLETQYF. The V call is TRBV2, the J call TRBJ2-5; D possibly corresponds to TRBD2 (5 bases). The V end lost 4 bases, the J end lost 4 bases, and 10 bases lay between the germline ends. Germline V CDR1 and CDR2: SNHLY, FYNNEI. The CDR3 is 13 residues long.

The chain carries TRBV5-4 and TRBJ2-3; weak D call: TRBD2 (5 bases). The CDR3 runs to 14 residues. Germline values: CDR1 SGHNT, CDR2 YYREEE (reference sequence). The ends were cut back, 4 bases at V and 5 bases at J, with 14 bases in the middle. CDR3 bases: TGTGCCAGCAGCCCCCGGGGAGTCGGAGATACGCAGTATTTT. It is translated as CASSPRGVGDTQYF.

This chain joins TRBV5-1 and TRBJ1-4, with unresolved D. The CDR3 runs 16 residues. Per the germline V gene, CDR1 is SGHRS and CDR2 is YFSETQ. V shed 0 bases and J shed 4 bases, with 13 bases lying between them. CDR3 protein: CASSLGALEGNEKLFF. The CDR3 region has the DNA TGCGCCAGCAGCTTGGGGGCCTTAGAGGGTAATGAAAAACTGTTTTTT.

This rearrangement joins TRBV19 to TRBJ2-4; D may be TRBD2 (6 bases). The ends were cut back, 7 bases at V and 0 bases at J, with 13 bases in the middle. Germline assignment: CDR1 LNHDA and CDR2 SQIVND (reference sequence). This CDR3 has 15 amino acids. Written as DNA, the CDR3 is TGTGCCAGTATAGGGGCGGGACTAGCCAAAAACATTCAGTACTTC. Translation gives CASIGAGLAKNIQYF.

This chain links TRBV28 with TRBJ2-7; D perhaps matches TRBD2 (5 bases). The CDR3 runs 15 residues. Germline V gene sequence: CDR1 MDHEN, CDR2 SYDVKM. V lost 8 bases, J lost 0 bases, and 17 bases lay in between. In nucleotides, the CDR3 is TGTGCCAGCGGCACCGGAGGCGGACCCTCCTACGAGCAGTACTTC. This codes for CASGTGGGPSYEQYF.

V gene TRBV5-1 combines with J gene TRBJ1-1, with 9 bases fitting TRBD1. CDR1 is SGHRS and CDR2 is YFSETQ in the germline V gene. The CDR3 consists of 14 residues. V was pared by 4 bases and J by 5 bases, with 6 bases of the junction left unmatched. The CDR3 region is CASSPGQGGTEAFF. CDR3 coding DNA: TGCGCCAGCAGCCCGGGACAGGGTGGAACTGAAGCTTTCTTT.

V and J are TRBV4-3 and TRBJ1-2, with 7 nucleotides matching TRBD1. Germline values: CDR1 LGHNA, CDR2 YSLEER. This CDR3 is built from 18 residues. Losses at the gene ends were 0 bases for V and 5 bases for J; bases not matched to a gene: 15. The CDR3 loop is CASSQDGIGNRGIYGYTF. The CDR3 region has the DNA TGCGCCAGCAGCCAAGATGGGATTGGCAACAGGGGAATTTATGGCTACACCTTC.